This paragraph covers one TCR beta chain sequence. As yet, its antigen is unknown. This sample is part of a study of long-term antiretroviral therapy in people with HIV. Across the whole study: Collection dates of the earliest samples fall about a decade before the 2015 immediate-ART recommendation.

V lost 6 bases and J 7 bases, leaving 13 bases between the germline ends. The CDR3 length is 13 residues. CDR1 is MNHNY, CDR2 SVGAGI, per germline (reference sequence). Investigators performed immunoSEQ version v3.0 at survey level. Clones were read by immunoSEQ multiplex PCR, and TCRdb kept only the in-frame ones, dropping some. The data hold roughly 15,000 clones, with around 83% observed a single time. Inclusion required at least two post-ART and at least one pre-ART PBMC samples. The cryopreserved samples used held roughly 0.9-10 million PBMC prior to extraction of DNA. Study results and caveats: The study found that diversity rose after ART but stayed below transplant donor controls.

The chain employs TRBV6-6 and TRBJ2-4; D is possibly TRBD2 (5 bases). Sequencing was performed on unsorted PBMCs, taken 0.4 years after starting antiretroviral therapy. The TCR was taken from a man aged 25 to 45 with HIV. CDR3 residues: CASSGSPGNIQYF. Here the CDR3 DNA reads TGTGCCAGCAGCGGTTCACCGGGGAACATTCAGTACTTC.